Below, 7 T cell receptor beta chains from the same sample are listed, as sequenced in a study of human T cells and chemical hapten exposure. MiXCR, run by TCRdb on the RACE reads, gives a single entry per CDR3 protein. The data contain 180,000 or so distinct CDR3 sequences, just under 30% of them seen just once; the ten biggest clones take up about 2.7%. Described time point: pre-sensitization, week 0. The treatment denotes: therapeutic diphenylcyclopropenone sensitization with weekly scalp DPC. The sequences come from whole blood, collected in connection with sensitization to the hapten diphenylcyclopropenone (DPC). These receptors were taken from a woman in her 30s with alopecia areata. Some clones in this sample may be carry-over from other donors' samples.

V is TRBV7-2 and J is TRBJ1-2, with D possibly matching TRBD1 (5 bases). Looked up from germline, CDR1 is SGHTA and CDR2 is FQGNSA. The CDR3 sequence is 15 residues long. V was trimmed by 5 bases and J by 4 bases, leaving 17 bases between them. CDR3 amino acids: CASSATTQGFYGYTF. In DNA form, the CDR3 reads TGTGCCAGCAGCGCCACCACTCAGGGATTCTATGGCTACACCTTC.

The J gene is TRBJ1-4, the V gene TRBV7-3, with D possibly being TRBD1 (5 bases). The V and J ends lost 2 bases and 5 bases respectively, with 18 bases between them. The CDR3 is 17 amino acids. Germline V gene sequence: CDR1 SGHTA, CDR2 FQGTGA. DNA for the CDR3: TGTGCCAGCAGCTTACCTGCGTTACAGGTTAACAATGAAAAACTGTTTTTT. Protein product: CASSLPALQVNNEKLFF.

The V and J genes are TRBV29-1 and TRBJ2-1, with D possibly called TRBD1 or TRBD2 (7 bases each). The CDR3 is made up of 14 amino acids. Looked up from germline, CDR1 is SQVTM and CDR2 is ANQGSEA. V lost 7 bases, J lost 5 bases, and 18 bases lay in between. For the CDR3, the DNA is TGCAGCGGAGGGGGCGGGAGTTTCGACAATGAGCAGTTCTTC. Amino acid sequence: CSGGGGSFDNEQFF.

In its sample, this clonotype was seen a few times. This chain's CDR3 is CASSQDRVANSPLHF. The CDR3 coding sequence is TGCGCCAGCAGCCAAGATAGAGTCGCCAATTCACCCCTCCACTTT. This chain connects TRBV4-1 to TRBJ1-6; unclear D gene. The V and J ends lost 0 bases and 7 bases respectively, with 10 bases between them. Germline V gene sequence: CDR1 MGHRA, CDR2 YSYEKL. The CDR3 extends over 15 amino acids.

This chain uses TRBV11-2 with TRBJ2-7; D is unresolved. The CDR3 is 15 amino acids. V was shortened by 1 base and J by 0 bases, with 10 bases between the two germline ends. Germline V gene lookup returns CDR1 SGHAT and CDR2 FQNNGV. CDR3 region: CASSLAQLSSYEQYF. Written as DNA, the CDR3 is TGTGCCAGCAGCTTAGCACAGCTAAGCTCCTACGAGCAGTACTTC.

The chain couples TRBV29-1 to TRBJ2-2; TRBD2 aligns across 8 bases. V lost 3 bases and J lost 6; bases outside the gene matches: 6. From germline, CDR1 is SQVTM and CDR2 ANQGSEA. This CDR3 has 14 residues. In DNA, the CDR3 is TGCAGCGTTGATACCGGGGGGGCTTCCGGGGAGCTGTTTTTT. It yields the protein CSVDTGGASGELFF.

The rearrangement joins TRBV28 to TRBJ1-3; tentative D call: TRBD1 (5 bases). This CDR3 comprises 14 residues. Trimming pared 5 bases from V and 4 bases from J, leaving 12 bases between. Germline CDR1 reads MDHEN; CDR2 reads SYDVKM. Written as DNA, the CDR3 is TGTGCCAGCAGTGCGCCGGGGCCGGGAAACACCATATATTTT. It yields the protein CASSAPGPGNTIYF. The entire variable domain, with the rest obtained from reference TRBV28 and TRBJ1-3, is as follows: DVKVTQSSRYLVKRTGEKVFLECVQDMDHENMFWYRQDPGLGLRLIYFSYDVKMKEKGDIPEGYSVSREKKERFSLILESASTNQTSMYLCASSAPGPGNTIYFGEGSWLTVV.